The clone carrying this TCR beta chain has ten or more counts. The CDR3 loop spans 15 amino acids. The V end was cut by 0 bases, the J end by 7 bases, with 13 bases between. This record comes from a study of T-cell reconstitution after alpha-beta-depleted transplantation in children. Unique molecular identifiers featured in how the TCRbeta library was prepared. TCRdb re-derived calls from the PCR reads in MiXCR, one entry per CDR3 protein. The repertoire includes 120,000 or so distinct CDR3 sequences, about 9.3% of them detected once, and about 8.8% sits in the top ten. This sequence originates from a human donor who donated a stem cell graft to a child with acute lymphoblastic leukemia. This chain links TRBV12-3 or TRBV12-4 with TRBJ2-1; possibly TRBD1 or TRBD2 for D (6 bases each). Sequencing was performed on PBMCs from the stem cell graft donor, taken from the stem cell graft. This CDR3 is CASSLASGGGNEQFF. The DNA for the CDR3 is TGTGCCAGCAGTTTAGCCAGCGGAGGGGGGAATGAGCAGTTCTTC.